This T cell receptor beta chain stems from a study of response to subunit inactivated influenza vaccine. As to this clonotype: The target antigen is unknown.

The germline CDR1 and CDR2 sequences are SGHAT and FQDESV (reference sequence). CDR3 length: 13 amino acids. Trimming removed 5 bases from V and 3 bases from J, with 10 bases in between. Study outcomes and limitations: A suggestion made by the authors is that each seasonal influenza vaccination recruits few new T cells.

TCRdb reprocessed the RT-PCR reads via MiXCR and lists one record per CDR3 protein. The sample includes roughly 170,000 distinct CDR3 sequences, around 9% seen only once; the top ten take 9.5% to 13%. The genes are TRBV11-1 and TRBJ1-2; D perhaps matches TRBD1 (5 bases). The sample here was non-naive T cells sorted from PBMCs, taken on the day of vaccination. This TCR came from a man aged 50-60 years who received an inactivated influenza vaccine. Written as DNA, the CDR3 is TGTGCCAGCAGCCCGACAGCAGACTATGGCTACACCTTC. It translates to CASSPTADYGYTF.